This T cell receptor beta chain is drawn from a study of relationships among human T cell subsets. Overall study findings and caveats: Regulatory and Th2 subsets had few clones over 100 reads, unlike CD8+ cytotoxic cells. Substantial CDR3 sharing among Th1, Th2 and regulatory cells suggested stochastic fate choice. Bead-based sorting did not rule out CD4+CD8+ double-positive cells.

TCR alpha and beta CDR3s were amplified from mRNA by semiquantitative ARM-PCR. In ARM-PCR, communal superprimers followed tagged nested gene-specific primers for exponential amplification. TCRdb analysed the multiplex PCR reads with MiXCR anew, one entry per CDR3 protein. The table records about 14,000 distinct CDR3 sequences, around 60% of them present only once. Anti-CD25 beads selected CD4+CD25+ regulatory T cells from positively selected CD4+ cells. Germline V gene sequence: CDR1 DFQATT, CDR2 SNEGSKA (reference sequence). This CDR3 has 17 amino acids. Unmatched junction bases numbered 12, after V lost 4 bases and J lost 5 bases. This clonotype was recorded only once. Its antigen remains unidentified.

The chain joins TRBV20-1 to TRBJ2-3; 13 nucleotides align to TRBD2. Sequenced: Tregs sorted from blood. The source is a middle-aged man in good health. CDR3 nucleotides: TGCAGTGCTAAAAGGTGGACTAGCGGGAGACGTGGAGATACGCAGTATTTT. As protein: CSAKRWTSGRRGDTQYF.